One sample yielded the 7 T cell receptor beta chains listed below, sequenced in a study of regulatory T cells in long-lasting Graves disease. Sample time point: newly diagnosed GD, antithyroid drugs for less than 3 months. From RNA extracted from PBMCs, the TCR library was made. Investigators prepared the TCR beta libraries by applying iRepertoire HTBI primers and Arm-PCR of CDR3 regions. TCRdb re-called the multiplex PCR reads through MiXCR, storing one row per CDR3 protein. The data hold roughly 380,000 distinct CDR3 sequences, with about 14% observed a single time. Here the sequenced sample was peripheral blood mononuclear cells (PBMCs), taken at new diagnosis, from a patient treated with antithyroid drugs. The receptors stem from a female donor with Graves disease.

This clonotype was seen a few times. V gene TRBV27 combines with J gene TRBJ2-2, with TRBD1 identical over 9 bases. Per germline, CDR1 MNHEY and CDR2 SMNVEV (reference sequence). The CDR3 is made up of 16 amino acids. J gave up 1 base and V 5 bases, and 5 bases lay outside the gene matches. CDR3 region: CASSPDRGVNTGELFF. The CDR3 DNA reads TGTGCCAGCAGTCCAGACAGGGGGGTGAACACCGGGGAGCTGTTTTTT.

This clonotype was recorded many times. This chain links TRBV7-2 with TRBJ2-1; no definite D call. Trimming shortened V by 5 bases and J by 0 bases, and 17 bases separated the two germline ends. Germline V gene sequence: CDR1 SGHTA, CDR2 FQGNSA. This CDR3 is built from 17 residues. CDR3 DNA sequence: TGTGCCAGCAGCCGGCCCCGCTGGCGTAGCTCCTACAATGAGCAGTTCTTC. Translation: CASSRPRWRSSYNEQFF.

J is TRBJ2-2 and V is TRBV4-1; TRBD2 matches at 11 bases. Germline assignment: CDR1 MGHRA and CDR2 YSYEKL. Trimming at V came to 1 base and at J to 0 bases, leaving 4 bases not matched to a gene. There are 18 residues in the CDR3. The CDR3: CASSQGRLAGSNTGELFF. CDR3 nucleotides: TGCGCCAGCAGCCAAGGACGACTAGCGGGATCGAACACCGGGGAGCTGTTTTTT.

This clonotype was recorded a few times. The rearrangement joins TRBV4-3 to TRBJ1-2, with 7 bases fitting TRBD1. V shed 4 bases and J 6 bases; nucleotides not matched to a gene: 8. CDR1 is LGHNA and CDR2 is YSLEER in the germline V gene. This CDR3 region has 14 residues. The CDR3 loop is CASSLYRGSDGYTF. Written as DNA, the CDR3 is TGCGCCAGCAGCCTTTACAGGGGTTCCGATGGCTACACCTTC.

The sample holds many counts of this clonotype. This chain joins TRBV4-3 and TRBJ2-1; possibly TRBD2 for D (6 bases). V was shortened by 4 bases and J by 3 bases, with 13 bases between the two germline ends. CDR3 length equals 15 residues. Per germline, CDR1 LGHNA and CDR2 YSLEER. This CDR3 is CASSLKTDYYNEQFF. The CDR3 nucleotides are TGCGCCAGCAGCCTAAAGACGGACTACTACAATGAGCAGTTCTTC.

This clonotype was found a few times. This chain joins TRBV6-2 or TRBV6-3 and TRBJ2-5; 7 bases map to TRBD1. In germline, CDR1 is MNHEY, CDR2 SVGEGT. V dropped 4 bases and J dropped 2; count of bases not matched to a gene: 4. There are 14 residues in the CDR3. CDR3 protein: CASSWTGPQETQYF. The CDR3 DNA reads as TGTGCCAGCAGTTGGACAGGCCCTCAAGAGACCCAGTACTTC.

The rearrangement links TRBV19 to TRBJ1-3, with a weak D call TRBD1 (6 bases). The CDR3 is 16 residues long. The V end was cut by 9 bases, the J end by 0 bases, with 18 bases between. Germline V CDR1 and CDR2: LNHDA, SQIVND (reference sequence). CDR3 DNA sequence: TGTGCCAGCCGAAAATCCGGGACAAGCTCTGGAAACACCATATATTTT. Its translation is CASRKSGTSSGNTIYF.